The 15 T cell receptor beta chains below come from one sample, sequenced in a study of cytomegalovirus exposure and HLA in healthy donors. Assay used: immunoSEQ multiplex PCR; TCRdb lists only in-frame clones, some missing. The top ten hold over 0.8% of the sample, which has a few hundred thousand clones, approximately 90% seen once. Sequences were obtained from PBMCs. The receptors originated from a woman aged 18-30 years in good health and CMV-seronegative.

The V gene is TRBV30, the J gene TRBJ1-2; 8 bases agree with TRBD1. Germline V gene sequence: CDR1 GTSNPN, CDR2 SVGIG (reference sequence). Trimming took 3 bases from V and 8 from J; bases not matched to a gene: 14. CDR3 length: 15 residues. Here the CDR3 DNA reads TGTGCCTGGAGGACGATTGGACAGGGAAGGGAAGGCTACACCTTC. Its translation: CAWRTIGQGREGYTF.

The rearrangement joins TRBV7-2 to TRBJ2-2, with D possibly TRBD2 on 5 matching bases. Germline CDR1 reads SGHTA; CDR2 reads FQGNSA. V was shortened by 5 bases and J by 6 bases, with 13 bases between the two germline ends. This CDR3 contains 14 residues. CDR3 DNA sequence: TGTGCCAGCAGCACCCGGCGGGCCCCCGGGGAGCTGTTTTTT. Protein: CASSTRRAPGELFF.

This clone was detected once. The chain joins TRBV6-6 to TRBJ1-5, with D possibly being TRBD1 (6 bases). Per the germline V gene, CDR1 is MNHNY and CDR2 is SVGAGI (reference sequence). The V end lost 6 bases, the J end lost 9 bases, and 21 bases lay between the germline ends. The CDR3 is 15 residues long. CDR3 DNA sequence: TGTGCCAGCAGCCCGGACTCAGGGGATCTCTCGCCCCAGCATTTT. Amino acids: CASSPDSGDLSPQHF.

The CDR3: CASSPGQSNYGYTF. The CDR3 bases are TGCGCCAGCAGCCCGGGACAGTCTAACTATGGCTACACCTTC. V and J are TRBV4-3 and TRBJ1-2; TRBD1 matches 7 bases. The germline V gene has CDR1 LGHNA and CDR2 YSLEER. After removal of 4 bases from V and 0 bases from J, the junction contained 2 bases not matched to a gene. There are 14 residues in the CDR3.

This clone was seen ten or more times. CDR3 sequence: CASRGQGGTEAFF. The DNA for the CDR3 is TGTGCCAGCAGAGGACAGGGTGGGACTGAAGCTTTCTTT. The J gene is TRBJ1-1, the V gene TRBV6-1; TRBD1 aligns across 8 bases. Trimming removed 6 bases from V and 5 bases from J; junction bases left unmatched: 5. CDR1 MNHNS and CDR2 SASEGT come from the germline V gene. The CDR3 totals 13 residues.

The chain recombines TRBV4-3 with TRBJ1-2; 9 nucleotides match TRBD1. The CDR3 extends over 22 amino acids. Germline V lookup: CDR1 LGHNA, CDR2 YSLEER. Trimming at V came to 3 bases and at J to 3 bases, leaving 26 bases not matched to a gene. CDR3 nucleotide sequence: TGCGCCAGCAGCCACGTGGACAGGGGATTCGTGGGGGGTCCATCAGGGGACTATGGCTACACCTTC. Encoded protein: CASSHVDRGFVGGPSGDYGYTF.

The CDR3 spells CASSSTGKNIQYF. CDR3 DNA sequence: TGTGCCAGCAGTAGCACAGGGAAAAACATTCAGTACTTC. The rearrangement joins TRBV6-5 to TRBJ2-4, with D perhaps matching TRBD1 (6 bases). The CDR3 is made up of 13 amino acids. Trimming stripped 5 bases from V and 4 bases from J, with 9 bases between. The germline V gene has CDR1 MNHEY and CDR2 SVGAGI.

The chain has TRBV9 and TRBJ1-4; D possibly corresponds to TRBD1 (6 bases). CDR1 is SGDLS, CDR2 YYNGEE, per germline. V lost 0 bases to trimming and J lost 4 bases, with 10 bases between them. The CDR3 consists of 15 residues. CDR3 in DNA: TGTGCCAGCAGCGTAGGTGACAGGCTTAATGAAAAACTGTTTTTT. As protein: CASSVGDRLNEKLFF.

The rearrangement uses TRBV12-5 and TRBJ1-5; D perhaps matches TRBD1 (6 bases). CDR1 and CDR2 from the germline V gene are LGHNT and FRNRAP. The CDR3 is 15 residues long. The V gene lost 7 bases and the J gene lost 0 bases, with 13 bases spanning the gap. The CDR3 bases are TGTGCTAGTGCCGAGGGGGACCTTAGCAATCAGCCCCAGCATTTT. Residues: CASAEGDLSNQPQHF.

The rearrangement joins TRBV28 to TRBJ1-2; TRBD1 aligns across 10 bases. This CDR3 region has 14 residues. CDR1 is MDHEN and CDR2 is SYDVKM in the germline V gene. V shed 2 bases and J 6 bases; nucleotides not matched to a gene: 3. CDR3 coding DNA: TGTGCCAGCAGTTTACCGACAGGGGGCGATGGCTACACCTTC. Protein sequence: CASSLPTGGDGYTF.

V and J are TRBV28 and TRBJ1-2; no reliable D call. The CDR3 runs to 15 residues. The V end lost 1 base, the J end lost 8 bases, and 17 bases lay between the germline ends. The V gene's germline CDR1 is MDHEN and CDR2 SYDVKM. The CDR3 sequence: CASSLLDGRTGGYTF. CDR3 nucleotide sequence: TGTGCCAGCAGTTTATTAGACGGACGGACGGGGGGCTACACCTTC.

The chain combines TRBV2 with TRBJ2-1; D is unclear. CDR3 size: 13 residues. V was cut by 5 bases and J by 6 bases, with 11 bases left in between. Germline CDR1 SNHLY, CDR2 FYNNEI. CDR3 in DNA: TGTGCCAGCAGTACTACATGGAGCAATGAGCAGTTCTTC. Translated: CASSTTWSNEQFF.

The chain has TRBV5-1 and TRBJ2-7, with D tentatively TRBD1 (5 bases). This CDR3 region has 14 residues. The germline V gene has CDR1 SGHRS and CDR2 YFSETQ. Deletions cut 3 bases from V and 6 bases from J, with 16 bases between. This CDR3 reads CASSYTTETREQYF. DNA of the CDR3: TGCGCCAGCAGCTATACGACAGAAACCCGCGAGCAGTACTTC.

This rearrangement joins TRBV5-8 to TRBJ2-7; 8 nucleotides line up with TRBD2. The ends lost 4 bases at V and 7 bases at J; junction bases unmatched: 4. This CDR3 has 12 residues. Germline V gives CDR1 SGHTS, CDR2 YDEGEE. This CDR3 reads CASSGSGKEQYF. In DNA form, the CDR3 reads TGTGCCAGCAGCGGTAGCGGGAAGGAGCAGTACTTC.

The V and J genes are TRBV29-1 and TRBJ2-1; tentatively, D is TRBD1 (6 bases). The germline gives CDR1 SQVTM, CDR2 ANQGSEA. Trimming cost V 7 bases and J 0 bases, with 7 bases left between them. CDR3 length: 12 amino acids. The CDR3, as DNA: TGCAGCGGGGGACACTCCTACAATGAGCAGTTCTTC. The encoded protein is CSGGHSYNEQFF.